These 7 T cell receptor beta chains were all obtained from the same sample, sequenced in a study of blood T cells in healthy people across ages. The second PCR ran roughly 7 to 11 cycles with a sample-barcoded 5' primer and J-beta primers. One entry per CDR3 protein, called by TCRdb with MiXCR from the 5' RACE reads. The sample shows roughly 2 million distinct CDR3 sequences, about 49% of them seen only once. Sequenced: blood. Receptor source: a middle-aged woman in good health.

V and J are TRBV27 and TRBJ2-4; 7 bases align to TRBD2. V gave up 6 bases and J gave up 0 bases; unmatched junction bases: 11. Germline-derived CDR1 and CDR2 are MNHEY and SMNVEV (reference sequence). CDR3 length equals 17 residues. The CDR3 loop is CASSPLGEGLAKNIQYF. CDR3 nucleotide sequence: TGTGCCAGCAGCCCCCTCGGGGAGGGGCTAGCCAAAAACATTCAGTACTTC.

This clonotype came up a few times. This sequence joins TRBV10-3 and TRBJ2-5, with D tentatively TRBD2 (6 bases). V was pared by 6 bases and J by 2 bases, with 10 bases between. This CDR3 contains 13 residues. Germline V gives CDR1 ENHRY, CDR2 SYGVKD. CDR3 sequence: CAIRERVQETQYF. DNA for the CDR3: TGTGCCATCAGGGAGCGGGTTCAAGAGACCCAGTACTTC.

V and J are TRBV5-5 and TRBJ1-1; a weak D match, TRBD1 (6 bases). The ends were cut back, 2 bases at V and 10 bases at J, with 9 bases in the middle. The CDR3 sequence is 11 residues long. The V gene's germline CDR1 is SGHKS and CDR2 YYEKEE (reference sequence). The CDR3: CASSFGTTAFF. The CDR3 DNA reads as TGTGCCAGCAGCTTTGGGACAACAGCTTTCTTT.

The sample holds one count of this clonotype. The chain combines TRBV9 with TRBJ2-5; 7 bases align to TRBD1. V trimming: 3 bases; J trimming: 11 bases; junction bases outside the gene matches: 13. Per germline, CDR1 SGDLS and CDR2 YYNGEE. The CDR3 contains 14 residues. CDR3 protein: CASSAGTASSEQYF. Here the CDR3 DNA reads TGTGCCAGCAGCGCCGGGACAGCGTCTAGTGAGCAGTACTTC.

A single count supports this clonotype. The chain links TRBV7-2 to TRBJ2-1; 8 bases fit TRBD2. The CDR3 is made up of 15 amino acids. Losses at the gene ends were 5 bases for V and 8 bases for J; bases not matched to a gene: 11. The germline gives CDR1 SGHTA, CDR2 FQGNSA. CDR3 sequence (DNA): TGTGCCAGCAGCCCGAGGTCCAGCGGGGGCTATGAGCAGTTCTTC. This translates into CASSPRSSGGYEQFF.

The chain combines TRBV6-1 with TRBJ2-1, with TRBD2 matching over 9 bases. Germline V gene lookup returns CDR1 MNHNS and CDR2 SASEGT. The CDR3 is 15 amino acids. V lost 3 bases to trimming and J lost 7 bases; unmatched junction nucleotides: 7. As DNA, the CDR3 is TGTGCCAGCAGTGATGGGCTAGCGGGGTATAATGAGCAGTTCTTC. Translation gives CASSDGLAGYNEQFF.

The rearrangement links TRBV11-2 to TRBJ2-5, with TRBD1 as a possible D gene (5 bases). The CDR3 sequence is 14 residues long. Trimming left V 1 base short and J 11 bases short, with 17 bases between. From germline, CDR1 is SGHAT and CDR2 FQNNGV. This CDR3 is CASSLVPGRNEQYF. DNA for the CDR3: TGTGCCAGCAGCTTAGTCCCAGGGCGAAATGAGCAGTACTTC. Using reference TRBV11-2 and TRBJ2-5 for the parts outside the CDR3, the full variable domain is EAGVAQSPRYKIIEKRQSVAFWCNPISGHATLYWYQQILGQGPKLLIQFQNNGVVDDSQLPKDRFSAERLKGVDSTLKIQPAKLEDSAVYLCASSLVPGRNEQYFGPGTRLLVL.